The 18 T cell receptor beta chains below were found in one sample sequenced in a study of cytomegalovirus exposure and HLA in healthy donors (dated by TCRdb to about 2017). Libraries came from the immunoSEQ multiplex PCR assay. For the multiplex PCR, a mixture combining 60 forward primers for TCR Vbeta segments and 13 reverse primers for TCR Jbeta segments was used. TCRdb retrieved this table from immuneACCESS and kept in-frame rearrangements only. Not all clones are present; in checked studies, unresolved V genes account for under half, and no reason is known for the remainder. The sample has about 160,000 clones on record, under 75% of them singletons. Less than 8.5% of the sample comes from the top ten. Sequenced material: PBMCs. The source of these receptors is a man in his forties in good health and CMV-seropositive.

This rearrangement joins TRBV12-2 to TRBJ1-1; the table's D call, TRBD1, has no DNA check behind it. TRBV12-2 is a pseudogene. The CDR3 has 16 amino acids. The CDR3 DNA reads as TGTGCAAGTCGCTTAAGGTCAGGGGGCTTAGGCACTGAAGCTTTCTTT. It codes for CASRLRSGGLGTEAFF.

The CDR3: CASSLGTPWWGWGYTF. The CDR3, as DNA: TGCGCCAGCAGCTTGGGGACACCCTGGTGGGGCTGGGGCTACACCTTC. The chain recombines TRBV5-1 with TRBJ1-2; TRBD1 might be the D (5 bases). The CDR3 totals 16 residues. Between the trimmed V and J ends, which lost 0 bases and 8 bases, there was a span of 20 bases. Germline values: CDR1 SGHRS, CDR2 YFSETQ.

This chain uses TRBV30 with TRBJ1-2, with TRBD1 as a possible D gene (5 bases). Deletions cut 3 bases from V and 0 bases from J, with 11 bases between. CDR3 size: 14 residues. Germline V CDR1 and CDR2: GTSNPN, SVGIG (reference sequence). Here the CDR3 reads CAWSRDSTNYGYTF. CDR3 nucleotide sequence: TGTGCCTGGAGCAGGGACTCGACTAACTATGGCTACACCTTC.

The CDR3, as DNA: TGCGCCAGCAGCTTGGGAGGGACAGCATCCTACGAGCAGTACTTC. Protein: CASSLGGTASYEQYF. This chain links TRBV5-1 with TRBJ2-7, with TRBD1 identical over 7 bases. CDR3 length equals 15 residues. Looked up from germline, CDR1 is SGHRS and CDR2 is YFSETQ. Trimming removed 0 bases from V and 1 base from J; junction bases left unmatched: 4.

The rearrangement uses TRBV19 and TRBJ1-5, with D possibly TRBD1 on 5 matching bases. The CDR3 contains 17 residues. The germline gives CDR1 LNHDA, CDR2 SQIVND (reference sequence). Between the trimmed V and J ends, which lost 7 bases and 2 bases, there was a span of 21 bases. The DNA of the CDR3 is TGTGCCAGTACCTCCCCCGGGGGAGTAAGTCGCAATCAGCCCCAGCATTTT. Translation: CASTSPGGVSRNQPQHF.

The chain uses TRBV19 and TRBJ2-7; a possible D gene is TRBD2 (7 bases). The CDR3 is made up of 12 amino acids. V dropped 8 bases and J dropped 11 bases, with 19 bases sitting between them. Germline CDR1 is LNHDA and CDR2 is SQIVND (reference sequence). The CDR3 protein is CASSQWGGAKYF. CDR3 nucleotide sequence: TGTGCCAGTTCCCAATGGGGGGGGGCGAAGTACTTC.

CDR3 nucleotides: TGTGCCAGTAGCCTACTAGCGGGGGCCGCGGGCGAGCAGTACTTC. Amino acids: CASSLLAGAAGEQYF. This chain connects TRBV19 to TRBJ2-7; TRBD2 matches at 11 bases. Unmatched junction bases numbered 10, after V lost 6 bases and J lost 6 bases. The CDR3 has 15 amino acids. Germline V gene data show CDR1 as LNHDA and CDR2 as SQIVND (reference sequence). The variable domain in full, with the rest retrieved from reference TRBV19 and TRBJ2-7, is DGGITQSPKYLFRKEGQNVTLSCEQNLNHDAMYWYRQDPGQGLRLIYYSQIVNDFQKGDIAEGYSVSREKKESFPLTVTSAQKNPTAFYLCASSLLAGAAGEQYFGPGTRLTVT.

This chain uses TRBV6-1 with TRBJ2-1, with a tentative D call TRBD1 (5 bases). This CDR3 has 13 amino acids. The V and J ends lost 6 bases and 8 bases respectively, with 14 bases between them. In germline, CDR1 is MNHNS, CDR2 SASEGT. In DNA, the CDR3 is TGTGCCAGCAGGGTCGGCAGGGTCTATGAGCAGTTCTTC. Translating gives CASRVGRVYEQFF.

This chain joins TRBV5-1 and TRBJ1-1; D might be TRBD1 (6 bases). From germline, CDR1 is SGHRS and CDR2 YFSETQ. This CDR3 has 15 amino acids. Trimming cost V 4 bases and J 5 bases, with 18 bases left between them. The CDR3 is CASSQRGGSETEAFF. The CDR3 DNA reads as TGCGCCAGCAGCCAAAGGGGGGGGTCTGAAACTGAAGCTTTCTTT.

The chain uses TRBV19 and TRBJ2-3; TRBD2 matches 8 bases. The CDR3 runs 16 residues. The V gene's germline CDR1 is LNHDA and CDR2 SQIVND (reference sequence). V lost 5 bases to trimming and J lost 5 bases; unmatched junction nucleotides: 12. CDR3 DNA sequence: TGTGCCAGTAGTTCGGTTAGCGGGAACGATGGAGATACGCAGTATTTT. Translated: CASSSVSGNDGDTQYF. The full variable domain, in which reference TRBV19 and TRBJ2-3 provide the parts outside the CDR3, is DGGITQSPKYLFRKEGQNVTLSCEQNLNHDAMYWYRQDPGQGLRLIYYSQIVNDFQKGDIAEGYSVSREKKESFPLTVTSAQKNPTAFYLCASSSVSGNDGDTQYFGPGTRLTVL.

The rearrangement links TRBV27 to TRBJ1-1, with a tentative D call TRBD1 (6 bases). Trimming cost V 1 base and J 6 bases, with 12 bases left between them. CDR3 length: 14 residues. Looked up from germline, CDR1 is MNHEY and CDR2 is SMNVEV (reference sequence). The CDR3 DNA reads TGTGCCAGCAGTTTATACGGCAGGGGATCTGAAGCTTTCTTT. Protein product: CASSLYGRGSEAFF.

The chain carries TRBV30 and TRBJ1-1; D uncertain. This CDR3 is 13 amino acids long. CDR1 and CDR2 from the germline V gene are GTSNPN and SVGIG (reference sequence). Trimming took off 2 bases at V and 8 bases at J, with 15 bases between the two ends. The DNA for the CDR3 is TGTGCCTGGAGTCCCGGAGGGTCTAAAGAAGCTTTCTTT. It translates to CAWSPGGSKEAFF.

The chain joins TRBV19 to TRBJ1-4, with D uncertain. CDR1 and CDR2 (germline): LNHDA, SQIVND (reference sequence). The germline V and J ends were trimmed by 5 bases and 3 bases, with 16 bases remaining between them. This CDR3 spans 16 amino acids. The CDR3 bases are TGTGCCAGTAGTCCTGTAACCTTCGGGTCTAATGAAAAACTGTTTTTT. It codes for CASSPVTFGSNEKLFF. The complete variable domain, with remaining parts taken from reference TRBV19 and TRBJ1-4, reads DGGITQSPKYLFRKEGQNVTLSCEQNLNHDAMYWYRQDPGQGLRLIYYSQIVNDFQKGDIAEGYSVSREKKESFPLTVTSAQKNPTAFYLCASSPVTFGSNEKLFFGSGTQLSVL.

The chain couples TRBV25-1 to TRBJ1-2; D remains ambiguous. The CDR3 extends over 13 amino acids. V shed 2 bases and J shed 5 bases, with 9 bases lying between them. Germline V gene sequence: CDR1 MGHDK, CDR2 SYGVNS. The CDR3 region is CASSEMAAYGYTF. The CDR3 nucleotides read TGTGCCAGCAGTGAAATGGCAGCGTATGGCTACACCTTC.

This clone was counted between two and nine times. V is TRBV7-2 and J is TRBJ2-7; D uncertain. Germline-derived CDR1 and CDR2 are SGHTA and FQGNSA. Between the trimmed V and J ends, which lost 1 base and 7 bases, there was a span of 8 bases. The CDR3 sequence is 12 residues long. This CDR3 reads CASSLGDGEQYF. In DNA, the CDR3 is TGTGCCAGCAGCTTAGGTGACGGGGAGCAGTACTTC.

CDR3 sequence reads: CASNKGSGGAREQFF. The CDR3 DNA sequence: TGTGCCAGTAATAAAGGAAGCGGGGGGGCCCGGGAGCAGTTCTTC. The V gene is TRBV19, the J gene TRBJ2-1; TRBD2 agrees at 10 bases. Per the germline V gene, CDR1 is LNHDA and CDR2 is SQIVND (reference sequence). The CDR3 extends over 15 amino acids. After removal of 7 bases from V and 10 bases from J, the junction contained 13 bases not matched to a gene.

The gene calls are TRBV19 and TRBJ1-1; 7 bases align to TRBD1. CDR1 LNHDA and CDR2 SQIVND come from the germline V gene (reference sequence). V was clipped by 5 bases and J by 1 base; unmatched bases: 7. This CDR3 is 15 amino acids long. The DNA of the CDR3 is TGTGCCAGTAGTCTCTACAGGGGCTCGAACACTGAAGCTTTCTTT. It specifies CASSLYRGSNTEAFF.

The sample holds a few counts of this clone. The chain uses TRBV9 and TRBJ2-2; 8 nucleotides agree with TRBD2. V was clipped by 5 bases and J by 4 bases; unmatched bases: 7. From germline, CDR1 is SGDLS and CDR2 YYNGEE. The length of the CDR3 is 15 residues. Here the CDR3 reads CASRVGGAGTGELFF. CDR3 in DNA: TGTGCCAGCAGAGTCGGGGGGGCCGGCACCGGGGAGCTGTTTTTT.